The 31 T cell receptor beta chains below were found in one sample sequenced in a study of cytomegalovirus exposure and HLA in healthy donors. The primer mix had 60 Vbeta and 13 Jbeta primers. Profiled with immunoSEQ multiplex PCR; TCRdb holds only in-frame clones, not every one. The sample lists approximately 160,000 clones; less than 90% were seen once. Input material: PBMCs. The origin of the receptors is a boy between 2 and 10 years old in good health and CMV-seronegative.

The V gene is TRBV6-1, the J gene TRBJ1-1, with D maybe TRBD1 (6 bases). The CDR3 contains 14 residues. Germline V gives CDR1 MNHNS, CDR2 SASEGT. V lost 2 bases to trimming and J lost 5 bases, with 12 bases between them. In nucleotides, the CDR3 is TGTGCCAGCAGTGAATCTTGGCAGGGGACTGAAGCTTTCTTT. Residues: CASSESWQGTEAFF.

This chain connects TRBV6-5 to TRBJ1-1, with D unresolved. Germline V lookup: CDR1 MNHEY, CDR2 SVGAGI. Trimming pared 6 bases from V and 4 bases from J, leaving 15 bases between. This CDR3 contains 14 residues. CDR3 loop: CASSRGVVSTEAFF. Written as DNA, the CDR3 is TGTGCCAGCAGCCGGGGAGTGGTAAGCACTGAAGCTTTCTTT.

The chain employs TRBV7-9 and TRBJ2-3; D gene unclear. V lost 8 bases to trimming and J lost 4 bases, with 7 bases between them. The CDR3 is 11 amino acids. From germline, CDR1 is SEHNR and CDR2 FQNEAQ (reference sequence). CDR3 protein: CASGPPDTQYF. The CDR3 bases are TGTGCCAGCGGCCCCCCAGATACGCAGTATTTT.

The gene calls are TRBV11-2 and TRBJ2-7; no clear D gene. Germline loops: CDR1 SGHAT, CDR2 FQNNGV. Trimming shortened V by 4 bases and J by 5 bases, and 15 bases separated the two germline ends. The CDR3 is 14 amino acids. The DNA for the CDR3 is TGTGCCAGCAGCTCGCACGAGGCAGTGGACGAGCAGTACTTC. Translated: CASSSHEAVDEQYF.

This rearrangement joins TRBV28 to TRBJ1-5, with D perhaps matching TRBD1 (5 bases). V dropped 3 bases and J dropped 4 bases, with 19 bases sitting between them. Looked up from germline, CDR1 is MDHEN and CDR2 is SYDVKM. The CDR3 runs 17 residues. CDR3 sequence reads: CASSFPGAPRSNQPQHF. The CDR3 DNA sequence: TGTGCCAGCAGTTTCCCTGGGGCCCCTCGTTCGAATCAGCCCCAGCATTTT.

V is TRBV30 and J is TRBJ2-5; D gene uncertain. The end of the DNA fits TRBJ2-7 better, so the J call may be wrong. The CDR3 has 12 amino acids. Germline V CDR1 and CDR2: GTSNPN, SVGIG (reference sequence). In nucleotides, the CDR3 is TGTGCCTGGAGTGAGACTGGACACGAGCAGTACTTC. Translated: CAWSETGHEQYF.

The chain carries TRBV7-2 and TRBJ1-3; D not resolved. CDR1 and CDR2 from the germline V gene are SGHTA and FQGNSA. The CDR3 extends over 15 amino acids. Trimming stripped 2 bases from V and 0 bases from J, with 8 bases between. The CDR3 DNA sequence: TGTGCCAGCAGCTTATTCTTGAGCTCTGGAAACACCATATATTTT. Translating it yields CASSLFLSSGNTIYF. The full variable domain, in which reference TRBV7-2 and TRBJ1-3 provide the parts outside the CDR3, is GAGVSQSPSNKVTEKGKDVELRCDPISGHTALYWYRQSLGQGLEFLIYFQGNSAPDKSGLPSDRFSAERTGGSVSTLTIQRTQQEDSAVYLCASSLFLSSGNTIYFGEGSWLTVV.

The genes are TRBV19 and TRBJ2-7; perhaps TRBD2 as D (5 bases). With 4 bases removed from V and 5 bases from J, the gap between germline ends came to 15 bases. CDR3 length: 14 residues. Per germline, CDR1 LNHDA and CDR2 SQIVND (reference sequence). Here the CDR3 reads CASSSTRIPHEQYF. The DNA for the CDR3 is TGTGCCAGTAGTAGTACTAGGATTCCCCACGAGCAGTACTTC.

The chain employs TRBV5-8 and TRBJ1-1; no clear D. Germline values: CDR1 SGHTS, CDR2 YDEGEE. This CDR3 spans 16 amino acids. V gave up 4 bases and J gave up 4 bases, with 20 bases separating them. CDR3 loop: CASSAPEPGGSTEAFF. Written as DNA, the CDR3 is TGTGCCAGCAGCGCCCCGGAGCCCGGAGGGTCCACTGAAGCTTTCTTT. The whole variable domain, remainder taken from reference TRBV5-8 and TRBJ1-1, is EAGVTQSPTHLIKTRGQQATLRCSPISGHTSVYWYQQALGLGLQFLLWYDEGEERNRGNFPPRFSGRQFPNYSSELNVNALELEDSALYLCASSAPEPGGSTEAFFGQGTRLTVV.

This clone turned up a few times. The chain has TRBV30 and TRBJ2-7, with 10 nucleotides matching TRBD2. Germline CDR1 is GTSNPN and CDR2 is SVGIG (reference sequence). CDR3 length equals 13 residues. With 7 bases clipped from V and 6 bases from J, the junction kept 9 bases outside the gene matches. The CDR3 DNA reads as TGTGCCTTCTTCACTAGCGGGATATCCGAGCAGTACTTC. Protein product: CAFFTSGISEQYF. Complete variable domain (other parts from reference TRBV30 and TRBJ2-7): SQTIHQWPATLVQPVGSPLSLECTVEGTSNPNLYWYRQAAGRGLQLLFYSVGIGQISSEVPQNLSASRPQDRQFILSSKKLLLSDSGFYLCAFFTSGISEQYFGPGTRLTVT.

The rearrangement joins TRBV25-1 to TRBJ2-1; TRBD1 agrees at 7 bases. Trimming removed 3 bases from V and 0 bases from J; junction bases left unmatched: 5. CDR1 MGHDK and CDR2 SYGVNS come from the germline V gene. The CDR3 extends over 16 amino acids. CDR3 residues: CASSDLRQGSYNEQFF. CDR3 bases: TGTGCCAGCAGTGATCTTCGACAGGGCTCCTACAATGAGCAGTTCTTC.

The chain carries TRBV15 and TRBJ2-7, with a weak D call TRBD2 (5 bases). This CDR3 region has 15 residues. V was shortened by 5 bases and J by 6 bases, with 20 bases between the two germline ends. Germline-derived CDR1 and CDR2 are LNHNV and YYDKDF (reference sequence). DNA for the CDR3: TGTGCCACCAGCCAAAGTGGGCGGGCAGAAAGCGAGCAGTACTTC. Its translation is CATSQSGRAESEQYF. The whole variable domain, filled in from reference TRBV15 and TRBJ2-7, reads DAMVIQNPRYQVTQFGKPVTLSCSQTLNHNVMYWYQQKSSQAPKLLFHYYDKDFNNEADTPDNFQSRRPNTSFCFLDIRSPGLGDTAMYLCATSQSGRAESEQYFGPGTRLTVT.

The chain employs TRBV4-1 and TRBJ2-7; TRBD2 matches at 7 bases. This CDR3 is built from 15 residues. Per germline, CDR1 MGHRA and CDR2 YSYEKL. Germline trimming cut 3 bases from V and 8 bases from J; bases unmatched to any gene: 13. CDR3 bases: TGCGCCAGCAGCCAGGGGCCGGGACTAACTACGAAGCAGTACTTC. Its translation is CASSQGPGLTTKQYF.

This chain links TRBV5-1 with TRBJ2-3, with D perhaps TRBD2 (6 bases). Per germline, CDR1 SGHRS and CDR2 YFSETQ. This CDR3 is 14 amino acids long. V lost 3 bases and J 4 bases, leaving 12 bases between the germline ends. Here the CDR3 reads CASSWRAAPDTQYF. CDR3 bases: TGCGCCAGCAGCTGGAGGGCGGCCCCAGATACGCAGTATTTT.

The chain couples TRBV18 to TRBJ2-7, with D possibly TRBD1 on 6 matching bases. V dropped 3 bases and J dropped 5 bases, with 8 bases sitting between them. The germline CDR1 and CDR2 sequences are KGHSH and LQKENI. This CDR3 has 12 residues. The CDR3 here is CASSPGANEQYF. Here the CDR3 DNA reads TGTGCCAGCTCACCGGGGGCGAACGAGCAGTACTTC.

This chain connects TRBV7-9 to TRBJ2-7; 12 bases line up with TRBD2. Germline V gene lookup returns CDR1 SEHNR and CDR2 FQNEAQ (reference sequence). The V segment lost 3 bases and the J segment 6 bases; nucleotides outside the gene matches: 3. CDR3 length: 14 residues. CDR3 residues: CASSFGTSGLEQYF. CDR3 in DNA: TGTGCCAGCAGCTTCGGGACTAGCGGGCTCGAGCAGTACTTC.

The chain is built from TRBV4-1 and TRBJ1-3; D is uncertain. Germline V CDR1 and CDR2: MGHRA, YSYEKL. The length of the CDR3 is 15 residues. V lost 1 base to trimming and J lost 3 bases, with 10 bases between them. Here the CDR3 DNA reads TGCGCCAGCAGCCAAGGTCAAGGGAGTGGAAACACCATATATTTT. The encoded protein is CASSQGQGSGNTIYF.

This clone was seen a single time. This chain uses TRBV2 with TRBJ1-3; D gene unclear. V was clipped by 3 bases and J by 3 bases, with 9 bases between them. This CDR3 contains 14 residues. Germline CDR1 reads SNHLY; CDR2 reads FYNNEI. CDR3: CASSDPGNGNTIYF. As DNA, the CDR3 is TGTGCCAGCAGTGACCCCGGGAATGGAAACACCATATATTTT.

Comment on this clone: At one boundary the junction diverges from the germline segment, which might be a read error. The J gene is TRBJ2-6, the V gene TRBV19; TRBD1 matches 7 bases. The V gene's germline CDR1 is LNHDA and CDR2 SQIVND (reference sequence). The CDR3 has 14 amino acids. CDR3 sequence reads: CASTIQGSFGVLTF. The DNA for the CDR3 is TGTGCCAGTACTATACAGGGGTCTTTCGGAGTCCTGACTTTC.

The chain joins TRBV25-1 to TRBJ2-1; TRBD2 is a possible D gene (5 bases). V was shortened by 4 bases and J by 4 bases, with 14 bases between the two germline ends. This CDR3 is built from 15 residues. Germline CDR1 reads MGHDK; CDR2 reads SYGVNS. CDR3 amino acids: CASSVGDGLYNEQFF. The CDR3, as DNA: TGTGCCAGCAGTGTCGGAGACGGACTGTACAATGAGCAGTTCTTC. Supplemented by reference TRBV25-1 and TRBJ2-1, the full variable domain reads EADIYQTPRYLVIGTGKKITLECSQTMGHDKMYWYQQDPGMELHLIHYSYGVNSTEKGDLSSESTVSRIRTEHFPLTLESARPSHTSQYLCASSVGDGLYNEQFFGPGTRLTVL.

This clone was picked up one time. In nucleotides, the CDR3 is TGTGCCAGCAGTTTAGGGCTAGCGGTTACAGATACGCAGTATTTT. Translation: CASSLGLAVTDTQYF. The chain links TRBV28 to TRBJ2-3; 7 nucleotides align to TRBD2. Germline V gene data show CDR1 as MDHEN and CDR2 as SYDVKM. The CDR3 sequence is 15 residues long. Trimming took 2 bases from V and 3 from J; bases not matched to a gene: 5.

This rearrangement joins TRBV4-1 to TRBJ2-3; 10 bases align to TRBD2. Trimming took 3 bases from V and 10 from J; bases not matched to a gene: 13. The CDR3 is 16 amino acids. Germline lookup yields CDR1 MGHRA and CDR2 YSYEKL. The CDR3 bases are TGCGCCAGCAGCCATCCCCCTAGCGGGAGATCGGATGCGCAGTATTTT. Its protein is CASSHPPSGRSDAQYF.

The V and J genes are TRBV9 and TRBJ1-4; no definite D call. V was clipped by 0 bases and J by 7 bases, with 13 bases between them. CDR1 and CDR2 from the germline V gene are SGDLS and YYNGEE. The CDR3 runs 15 residues. CDR3 region: CASSVGSGLVEKLFF. The CDR3 nucleotides are TGTGCCAGCAGCGTAGGGTCGGGGTTGGTTGAAAAACTGTTTTTT.

J is TRBJ2-1 and V is TRBV19; 10 positions agree with TRBD2. Unmatched junction bases numbered 8, after V lost 5 bases and J lost 7 bases. Germline lookup yields CDR1 LNHDA and CDR2 SQIVND (reference sequence). CDR3 length: 15 amino acids. The CDR3 is CASSSLAGEINEQFF. The CDR3 DNA reads TGTGCCAGTAGTTCTCTAGCGGGAGAAATAAATGAGCAGTTCTTC.

For the CDR3, the DNA is TGTGCCATCAGTGAGTCGGACAGAAACCAGCCCCAGCATTTT. Translating gives CAISESDRNQPQHF. The chain couples TRBV10-3 to TRBJ1-5; D possibly corresponds to TRBD1 (6 bases). Trimming pared 0 bases from V and 7 bases from J, leaving 10 bases between. The CDR3 runs to 14 residues. Germline V gene data show CDR1 as ENHRY and CDR2 as SYGVKD.

The chain joins TRBV28 to TRBJ1-1; the match to TRBD1 covers 11 bases. CDR1 MDHEN and CDR2 SYDVKM come from the germline V gene. The V and J ends lost 6 bases and 11 bases, in that order; junction bases with no gene match: 5. CDR3 length equals 12 residues. CDR3 region: CASSMDRGLAFF. For the CDR3, the DNA is TGTGCCAGCAGCATGGACAGGGGGCTGGCTTTCTTT.

This clone was counted only a few times. The rearrangement uses TRBV4-1 and TRBJ2-7, with 7 bases aligning to TRBD1. Unmatched junction bases numbered 5, after V lost 2 bases and J lost 1 base. CDR1 and CDR2 (germline): MGHRA, YSYEKL. CDR3 length: 15 amino acids. This chain's CDR3 is CASSQYPGQSYEQYF. The CDR3 coding sequence is TGCGCCAGCAGCCAATACCCGGGACAGTCCTACGAGCAGTACTTC.

The chain has TRBV12-5 and TRBJ2-3; TRBD1 matches 8 bases. The germline gives CDR1 LGHNT, CDR2 FRNRAP. The CDR3 runs to 14 residues. With V trimmed by 4 bases and J by 5 bases, 5 bases remained unmatched. This CDR3 is CASGSTGVEDTQYF. CDR3 DNA: TGTGCTAGTGGTTCGACAGGGGTTGAAGATACGCAGTATTTT.

Only a few counts were recorded for this clone. Here the CDR3 DNA reads TGCGCCAGCAGCCAAGGCCGACAGGGTGGGGAAAAACTGTTTTTT. Protein sequence: CASSQGRQGGEKLFF. The genes are TRBV4-1 and TRBJ1-4, with 7 bases matching TRBD1. V shed 1 base and J 8 bases; nucleotides not matched to a gene: 7. This CDR3 contains 15 residues. CDR1 and CDR2 from the germline V gene are MGHRA and YSYEKL.

The rearrangement uses TRBV5-4 and TRBJ2-1; D uncertain. Germline assignment: CDR1 SGHNT and CDR2 YYREEE (reference sequence). V lost 1 base to trimming and J lost 7 bases, with 6 bases between them. CDR3 length: 12 amino acids. CDR3 sequence: CASSLNQNEQFF. The CDR3 DNA reads as TGTGCCAGCAGCTTGAATCAAAATGAGCAGTTCTTC. Complete variable domain (other parts from reference TRBV5-4 and TRBJ2-1): ETGVTQSPTHLIKTRGQQVTLRCSSQSGHNTVSWYQQALGQGPQFIFQYYREEENGRGNFPPRFSGLQFPNYSSELNVNALELDDSALYLCASSLNQNEQFFGPGTRLTVL.

The gene calls are TRBV18 and TRBJ1-5; 7 bases align to TRBD1. Germline-derived CDR1 and CDR2 are KGHSH and LQKENI. The length of the CDR3 is 14 residues. The V segment lost 4 bases and the J segment 3 bases; nucleotides outside the gene matches: 3. This CDR3 reads CASSQGADNQPQHF. The CDR3 DNA is TGTGCCAGCTCACAGGGGGCCGACAATCAGCCCCAGCATTTT.